Listed below are T cell receptor beta chains from one sample, sequenced in a study of control samples from healthy donors and cancer patients. Measured with immunoSEQ multiplex PCR; TCRdb has only the in-frame clones, and not every one. There are 29,000 or so clones in the sample; 70% to 90% occur only once, and about 3.8% lies in the top ten. Sequencing was done on a sample of formalin-fixed, paraffin-embedded tissue. These receptors were taken from a female donor with melanoma. CDR3s include the opening cysteine and the closing phenylalanine or tryptophan. The order of the fields is J gene, V gene, CDR3 protein.

j_call: TRBJ1-5
v_call: TRBV19
cdr3_aa: CASSFPYQPQHF

j_call: TRBJ1-1
v_call: TRBV6-5
cdr3_aa: CASSYTGGNTEAFF

j_call: TRBJ1-2
v_call: TRBV27
cdr3_aa: CASRAQGNYGYTF

j_call: TRBJ2-3
v_call: TRBV3-1/TRBV3-2
cdr3_aa: CASRQADTQYF

j_call: TRBJ1-1
v_call: TRBV3-1/TRBV3-2
cdr3_aa: CASSPSGYTEAFF

j_call: TRBJ2-3
v_call: TRBV6-6
cdr3_aa: CASSYSESPSVYF

j_call: TRBJ1-1
v_call: TRBV12-3/TRBV12-4
cdr3_aa: CASSLALGAEAFF

j_call: TRBJ1-3
v_call: TRBV10-2
cdr3_aa: CASSAPDSSGNTIYF

j_call: TRBJ1-2
v_call: TRBV19
cdr3_aa: CASSRAGDGYTF

j_call: TRBJ2-5
v_call: TRBV19
cdr3_aa: CASSPTGFTQETQYF

j_call: TRBJ2-2
v_call: TRBV4-1
cdr3_aa: CASSQVGGRGAGELFF

j_call: TRBJ2-3
v_call: TRBV16
cdr3_aa: CASRGQGHEDTQYF

j_call: TRBJ1-3
v_call: TRBV11-2
cdr3_aa: CASSLNSGNTIYF

j_call: TRBJ2-3
v_call: TRBV5-1
cdr3_aa: CASTSGTRRFNTQYF

j_call: TRBJ2-7
v_call: TRBV6-6
cdr3_aa: CASSYSGTSGYEQYF

j_call: TRBJ1-2
v_call: TRBV6-6
cdr3_aa: CASSYSSGRYGYTF

j_call: TRBJ2-5
v_call: TRBV11-3
cdr3_aa: CASSPTGGAQETQYF

j_call: TRBJ2-2
v_call: TRBV19
cdr3_aa: CASRSGRAPGELFF

j_call: TRBJ1-4
v_call: TRBV3-1/TRBV3-2
cdr3_aa: CASSQLMAGGNEKLFF

j_call: TRBJ1-3
v_call: TRBV19
cdr3_aa: CASSRRDYYSGNTIYF